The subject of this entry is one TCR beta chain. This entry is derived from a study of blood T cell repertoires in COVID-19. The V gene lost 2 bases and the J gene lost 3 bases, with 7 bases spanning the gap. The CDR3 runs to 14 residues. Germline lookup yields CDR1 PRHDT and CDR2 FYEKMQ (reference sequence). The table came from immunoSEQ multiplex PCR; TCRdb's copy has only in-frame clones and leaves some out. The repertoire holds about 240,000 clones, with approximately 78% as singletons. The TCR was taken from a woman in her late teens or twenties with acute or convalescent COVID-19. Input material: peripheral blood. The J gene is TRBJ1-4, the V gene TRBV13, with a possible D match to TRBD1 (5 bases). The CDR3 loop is CASSLRGSNEKLFF. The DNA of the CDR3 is TGTGCCAGCAGCTTACGGGGGTCTAATGAAAAACTGTTTTTT.